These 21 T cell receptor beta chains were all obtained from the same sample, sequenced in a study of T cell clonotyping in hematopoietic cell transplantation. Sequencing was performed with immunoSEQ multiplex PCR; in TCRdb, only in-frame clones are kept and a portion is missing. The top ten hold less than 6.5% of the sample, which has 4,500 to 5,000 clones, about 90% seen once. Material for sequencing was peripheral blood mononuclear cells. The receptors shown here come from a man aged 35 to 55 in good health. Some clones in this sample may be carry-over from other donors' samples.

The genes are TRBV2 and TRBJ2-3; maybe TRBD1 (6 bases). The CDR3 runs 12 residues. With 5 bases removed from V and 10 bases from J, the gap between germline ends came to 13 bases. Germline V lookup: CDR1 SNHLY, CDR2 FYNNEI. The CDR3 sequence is CASSPDRPSQYF. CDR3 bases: TGTGCCAGCAGTCCGGACAGACCCTCGCAGTATTTT.

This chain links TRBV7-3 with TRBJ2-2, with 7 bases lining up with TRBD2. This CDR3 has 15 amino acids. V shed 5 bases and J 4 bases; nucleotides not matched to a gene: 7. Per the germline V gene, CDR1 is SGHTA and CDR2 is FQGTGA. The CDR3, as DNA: TGTGCCAGCAGCGAAACGGGAGGATTCACCGGGGAGCTGTTTTTT. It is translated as CASSETGGFTGELFF.

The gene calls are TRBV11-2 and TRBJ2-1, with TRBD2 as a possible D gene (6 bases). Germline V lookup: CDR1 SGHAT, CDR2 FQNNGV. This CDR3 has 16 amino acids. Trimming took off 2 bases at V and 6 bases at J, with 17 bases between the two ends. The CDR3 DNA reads TGTGCCAGCAGCTTATCGTTCGGGAGCACGGCCAATGAGCAGTTCTTC. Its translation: CASSLSFGSTANEQFF.

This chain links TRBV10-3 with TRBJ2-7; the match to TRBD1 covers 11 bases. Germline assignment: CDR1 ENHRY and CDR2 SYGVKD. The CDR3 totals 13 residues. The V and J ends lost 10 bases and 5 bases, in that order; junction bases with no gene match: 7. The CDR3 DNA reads TGTGCCACCAGGACAGGGGGCGCCGACGAGCAGTACTTC. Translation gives CATRTGGADEQYF.

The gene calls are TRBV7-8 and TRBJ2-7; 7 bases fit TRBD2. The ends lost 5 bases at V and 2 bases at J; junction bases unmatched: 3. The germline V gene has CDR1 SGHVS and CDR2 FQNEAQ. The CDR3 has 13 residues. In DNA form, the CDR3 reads TGTGCCAGCAGCACTGCGGGGGCCTACGAGCAGTACTTC. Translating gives CASSTAGAYEQYF. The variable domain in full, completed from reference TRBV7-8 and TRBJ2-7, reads GAGVSQSPRYKVAKRGQDVALRCDPISGHVSLFWYQQALGQGPEFLTYFQNEAQLDKSGLPSDRFFAERPEGSVSTLKIQRTQQEDSAVYLCASSTAGAYEQYFGPGTRLTVT.

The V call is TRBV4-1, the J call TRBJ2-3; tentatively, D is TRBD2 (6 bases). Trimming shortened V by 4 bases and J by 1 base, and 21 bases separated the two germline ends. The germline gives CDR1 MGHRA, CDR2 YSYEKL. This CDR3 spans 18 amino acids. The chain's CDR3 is CASSRQLGTVGRTDTQYF. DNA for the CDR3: TGCGCCAGCAGCCGTCAGCTGGGGACTGTCGGACGCACAGATACGCAGTATTTT.

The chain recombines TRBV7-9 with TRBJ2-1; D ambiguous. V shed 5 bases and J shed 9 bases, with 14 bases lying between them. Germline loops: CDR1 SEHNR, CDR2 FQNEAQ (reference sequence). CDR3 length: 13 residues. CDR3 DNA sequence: TGTGCCAGCAGCCGTCCAGCTTCGGGTGAGCAGTTCTTC. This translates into CASSRPASGEQFF.

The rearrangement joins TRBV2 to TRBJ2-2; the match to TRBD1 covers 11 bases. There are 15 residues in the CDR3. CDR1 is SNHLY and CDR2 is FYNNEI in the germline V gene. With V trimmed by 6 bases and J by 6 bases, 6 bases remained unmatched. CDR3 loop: CASRRTGGDAGELFF. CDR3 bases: TGTGCCAGCAGACGGACAGGGGGCGATGCCGGGGAGCTGTTTTTT.

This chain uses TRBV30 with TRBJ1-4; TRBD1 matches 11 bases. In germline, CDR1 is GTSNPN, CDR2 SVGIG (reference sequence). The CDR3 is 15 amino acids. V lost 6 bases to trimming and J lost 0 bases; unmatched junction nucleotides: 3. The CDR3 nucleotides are TGTGCCTGCGGGACAGGGGGTGCAACTAATGAAAAACTGTTTTTT. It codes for CACGTGGATNEKLFF.

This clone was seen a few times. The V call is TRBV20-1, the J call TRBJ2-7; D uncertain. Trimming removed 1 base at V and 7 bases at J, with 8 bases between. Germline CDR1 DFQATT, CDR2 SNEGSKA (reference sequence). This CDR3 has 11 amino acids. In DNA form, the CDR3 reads TGCAGTGCTAGAGGGCCCGGGGAGCAGTACTTC. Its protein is CSARGPGEQYF.

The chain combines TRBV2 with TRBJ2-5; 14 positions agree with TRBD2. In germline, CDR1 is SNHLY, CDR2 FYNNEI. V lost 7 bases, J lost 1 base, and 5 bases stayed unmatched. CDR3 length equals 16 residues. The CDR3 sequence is CASKGLAGASQETQYF. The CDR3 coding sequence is TGTGCCAGCAAGGGACTAGCGGGGGCGTCCCAAGAGACCCAGTACTTC.

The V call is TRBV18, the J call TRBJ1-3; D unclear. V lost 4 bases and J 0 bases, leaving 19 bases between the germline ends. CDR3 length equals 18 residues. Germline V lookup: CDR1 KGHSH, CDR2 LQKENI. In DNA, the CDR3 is TGTGCCAGCTCACTCTACACTAGGACGGTTTACTCTGGAAACACCATATATTTT. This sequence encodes CASSLYTRTVYSGNTIYF.

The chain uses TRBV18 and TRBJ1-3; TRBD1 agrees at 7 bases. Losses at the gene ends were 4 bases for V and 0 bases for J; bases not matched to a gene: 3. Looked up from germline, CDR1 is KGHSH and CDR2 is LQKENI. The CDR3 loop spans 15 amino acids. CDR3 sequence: CASSLRDSSGNTIYF. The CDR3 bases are TGTGCCAGCTCACTGCGGGACAGCTCTGGAAACACCATATATTTT. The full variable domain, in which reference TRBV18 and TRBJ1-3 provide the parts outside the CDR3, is NAGVMQNPRHLVRRRGQEARLRCSPMKGHSHVYWYRQLPEEGLKFMVYLQKENIIDESGMPKERFSAEFPKEGPSILRIQQVVRGDSAAYFCASSLRDSSGNTIYFGEGSWLTVV.

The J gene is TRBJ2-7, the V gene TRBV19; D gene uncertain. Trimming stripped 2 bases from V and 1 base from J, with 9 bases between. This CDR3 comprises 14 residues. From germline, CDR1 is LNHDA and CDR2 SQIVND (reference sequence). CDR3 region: CASSIQPASYEQYF. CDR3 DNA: TGTGCCAGTAGTATACAGCCAGCGTCCTACGAGCAGTACTTC.

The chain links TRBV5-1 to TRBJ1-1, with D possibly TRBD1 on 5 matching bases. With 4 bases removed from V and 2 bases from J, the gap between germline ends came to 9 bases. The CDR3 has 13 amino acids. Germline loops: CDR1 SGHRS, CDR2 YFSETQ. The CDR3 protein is CASSLRVNTEAFF. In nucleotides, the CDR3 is TGCGCCAGCAGCCTCAGGGTAAACACTGAAGCTTTCTTT. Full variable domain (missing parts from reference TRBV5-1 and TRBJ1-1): KAGVTQTPRYLIKTRGQQVTLSCSPISGHRSVSWYQQTPGQGLQFLFEYFSETQRNKGNFPGRFSGRQFSNSRSEMNVSTLELGDSALYLCASSLRVNTEAFFGQGTRLTVV.

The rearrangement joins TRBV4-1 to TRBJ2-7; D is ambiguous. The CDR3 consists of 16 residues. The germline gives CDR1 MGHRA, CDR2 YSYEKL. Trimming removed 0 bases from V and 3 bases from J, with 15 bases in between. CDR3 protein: CASSQDAGATRYEQYF. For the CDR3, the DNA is TGCGCCAGCAGCCAAGACGCCGGCGCTACCCGCTACGAGCAGTACTTC.

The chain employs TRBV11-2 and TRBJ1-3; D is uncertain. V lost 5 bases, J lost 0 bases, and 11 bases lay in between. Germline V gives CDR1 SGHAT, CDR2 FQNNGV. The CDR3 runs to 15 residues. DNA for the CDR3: TGTGCCAGCAGCCCTGCAGAGCTCTCTGGAAACACCATATATTTT. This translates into CASSPAELSGNTIYF.

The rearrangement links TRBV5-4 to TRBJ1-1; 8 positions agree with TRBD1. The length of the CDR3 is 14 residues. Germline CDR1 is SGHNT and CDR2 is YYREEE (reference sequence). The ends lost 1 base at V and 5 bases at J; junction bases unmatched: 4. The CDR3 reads CASSLNRGGTEAFF. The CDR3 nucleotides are TGTGCCAGCAGCTTGAACAGGGGGGGTACTGAAGCTTTCTTT.

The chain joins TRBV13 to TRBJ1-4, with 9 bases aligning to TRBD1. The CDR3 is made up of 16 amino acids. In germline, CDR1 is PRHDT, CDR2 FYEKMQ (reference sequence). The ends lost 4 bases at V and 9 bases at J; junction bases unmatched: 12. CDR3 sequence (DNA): TGTGCCAGCAGCTATCGGACAGGGGAGGGGGGCCAAAAACTGTTTTTT. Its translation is CASSYRTGEGGQKLFF.

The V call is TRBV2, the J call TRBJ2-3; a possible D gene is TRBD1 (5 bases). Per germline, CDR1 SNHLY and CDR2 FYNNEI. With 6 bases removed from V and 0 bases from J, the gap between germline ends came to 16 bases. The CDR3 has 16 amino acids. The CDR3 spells CASRETPGSSTDTQYF. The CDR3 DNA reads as TGTGCCAGCAGGGAAACCCCAGGGTCTAGCACAGATACGCAGTATTTT.

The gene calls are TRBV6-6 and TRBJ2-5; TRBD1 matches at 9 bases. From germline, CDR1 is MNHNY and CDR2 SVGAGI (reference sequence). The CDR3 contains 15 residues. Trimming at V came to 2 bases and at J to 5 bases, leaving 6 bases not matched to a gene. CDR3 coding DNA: TGTGCCAGCAGTTACGGGGGGACAGGGTGGGAGACCCAGTACTTC. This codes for CASSYGGTGWETQYF.